This T cell receptor beta chain was recovered during a study of T cell repertoires in cytomegalovirus infection. The wider study: TCR beta signatures that were public indicated CMV infection and matching HLA type.

Study-level results: The ex vivo response was dominated by HLA-C-restricted CMV-specific TCR beta clonotypes.

To note about this clonotype: The antigen is undetermined.

A single record per CDR3 protein comes from TCRdb applying MiXCR to the reads. This table has 680,000 or so distinct CDR3 sequences, 35% appearing once. The receptor comes from a human donor in good health (CMV status not recorded). Some clones in this sample may be carry-over from other donors' samples. The sequenced sample was PBMCs.

CDR3 DNA sequence: TGTGCCAGCAGTTTAGCTTCCGTGGCGTTGGACACTGAAGCTTTCTTT. As protein: CASSLASVALDTEAFF. The chain links TRBV12-3 or TRBV12-4 to TRBJ1-1; no clear D. The germline V and J ends were trimmed by 0 bases and 3 bases, with 14 bases remaining between them. This CDR3 comprises 16 residues.